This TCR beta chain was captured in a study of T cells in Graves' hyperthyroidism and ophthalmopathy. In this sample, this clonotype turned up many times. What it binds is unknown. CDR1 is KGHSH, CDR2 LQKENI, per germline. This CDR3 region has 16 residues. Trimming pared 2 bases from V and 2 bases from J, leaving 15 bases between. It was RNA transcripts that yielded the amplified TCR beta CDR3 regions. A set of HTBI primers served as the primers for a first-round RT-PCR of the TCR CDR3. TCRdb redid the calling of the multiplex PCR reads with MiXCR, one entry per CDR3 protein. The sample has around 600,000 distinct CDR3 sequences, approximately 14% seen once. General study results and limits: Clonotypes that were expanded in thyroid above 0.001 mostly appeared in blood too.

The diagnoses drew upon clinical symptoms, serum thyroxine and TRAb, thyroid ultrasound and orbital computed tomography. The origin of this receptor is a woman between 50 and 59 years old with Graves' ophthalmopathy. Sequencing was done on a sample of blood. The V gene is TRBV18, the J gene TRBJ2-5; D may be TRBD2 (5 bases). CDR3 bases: TGTGCCAGCTCACCAAGCCTCGGGGTTGTGCAAGAGACCCAGTACTTC. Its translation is CASSPSLGVVQETQYF.